This T cell receptor (beta chain) is drawn from a study of cytomegalovirus exposure and HLA in healthy donors. Study findings and constraints: Most TCR sequences were uncommon, yet certain public TCRs appeared in many donors. The authors confirmed in vitro that a few CMV-associated chains were specific for CMV antigens.

Regarding this clone: Its matching antigen is unknown.

Germline lookup yields CDR1 MNHNS and CDR2 SASEGT. The CDR3 loop spans 14 amino acids. Trimming stripped 6 bases from V and 8 bases from J, with 17 bases between. Method: immunoSEQ multiplex PCR; TCRdb's copy keeps in-frame clones and lacks some. The table lists fewer than 120,000 clones, more than 70% of them singletons. The sequenced sample consisted of PBMCs. This TCR was recovered from a young woman in good health and CMV-seronegative. The chain recombines TRBV6-1 with TRBJ1-3, with D hard to call. The CDR3 reads CASSADFELDTIYF. The CDR3 nucleotides read TGTGCCAGCAGCGCGGACTTTGAGCTGGACACCATATATTTT.